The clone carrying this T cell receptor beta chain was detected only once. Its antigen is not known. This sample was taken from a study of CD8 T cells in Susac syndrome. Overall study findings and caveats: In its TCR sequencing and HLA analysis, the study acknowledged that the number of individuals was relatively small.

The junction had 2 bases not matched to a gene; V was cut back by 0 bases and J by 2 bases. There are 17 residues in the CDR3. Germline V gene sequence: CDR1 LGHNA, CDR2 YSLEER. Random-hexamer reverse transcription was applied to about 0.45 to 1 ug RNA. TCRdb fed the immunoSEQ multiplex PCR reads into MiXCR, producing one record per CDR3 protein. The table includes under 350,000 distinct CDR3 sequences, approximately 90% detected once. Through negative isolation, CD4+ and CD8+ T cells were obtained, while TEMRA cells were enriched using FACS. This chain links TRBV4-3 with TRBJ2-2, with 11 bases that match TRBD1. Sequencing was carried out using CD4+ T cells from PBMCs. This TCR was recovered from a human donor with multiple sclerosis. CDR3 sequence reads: CASSQDGQGANTGELFF. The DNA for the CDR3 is TGCGCCAGCAGCCAAGATGGACAGGGGGCAAACACCGGGGAGCTGTTTTTT.